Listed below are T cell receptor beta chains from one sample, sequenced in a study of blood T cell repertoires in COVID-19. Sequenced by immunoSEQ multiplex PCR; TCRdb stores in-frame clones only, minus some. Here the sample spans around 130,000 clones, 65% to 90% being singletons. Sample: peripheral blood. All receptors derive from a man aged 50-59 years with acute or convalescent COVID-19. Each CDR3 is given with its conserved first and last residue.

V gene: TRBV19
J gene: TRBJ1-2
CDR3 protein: CASSNAQVTYGYTF

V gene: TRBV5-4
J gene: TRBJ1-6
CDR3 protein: CASSSSLGDSPLHF

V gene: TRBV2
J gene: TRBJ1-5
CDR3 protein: CASRGGSQPQHF

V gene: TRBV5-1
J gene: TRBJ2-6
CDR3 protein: CASSLGQGASGANVLTF

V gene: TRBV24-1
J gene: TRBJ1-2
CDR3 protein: CATSDPTPGQGFSF

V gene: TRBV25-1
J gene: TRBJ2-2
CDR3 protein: CASSGAYRGELFF

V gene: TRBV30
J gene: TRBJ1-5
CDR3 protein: CAWSVSGGGNQPQHF

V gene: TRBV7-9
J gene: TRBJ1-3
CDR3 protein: CASSRQGAQPGNTIYF

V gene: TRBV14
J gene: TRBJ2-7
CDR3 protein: CASSQTSGSSYEQYF

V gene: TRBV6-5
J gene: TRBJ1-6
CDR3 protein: CASSYGDSGSPLHF

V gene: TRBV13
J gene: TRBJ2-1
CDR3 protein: CASSWGLASDNEQFF

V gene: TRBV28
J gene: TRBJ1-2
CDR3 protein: CASRPRVSGGYTF

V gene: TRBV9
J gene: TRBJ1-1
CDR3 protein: CASSVGGGDTEAFF

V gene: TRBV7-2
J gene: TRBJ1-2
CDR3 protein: CASSSRQGYGYTF

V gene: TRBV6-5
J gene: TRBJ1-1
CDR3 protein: CASSRGVGSEAFF

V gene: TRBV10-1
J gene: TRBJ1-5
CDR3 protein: CASSEGMEGPQHF

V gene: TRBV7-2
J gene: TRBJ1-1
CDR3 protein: CASSLPRPVTEAFF

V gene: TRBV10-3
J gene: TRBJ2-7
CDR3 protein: CAISARSRGSYEQYF

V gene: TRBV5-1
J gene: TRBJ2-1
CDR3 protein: CASSSNGLAGLFKQFF

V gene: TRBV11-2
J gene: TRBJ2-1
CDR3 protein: CASSLGVQRGNNEQFF

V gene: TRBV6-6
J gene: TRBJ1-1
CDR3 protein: CASSIDRERRAFF

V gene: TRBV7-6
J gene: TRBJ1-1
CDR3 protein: CASSSSGPLTGEAFF

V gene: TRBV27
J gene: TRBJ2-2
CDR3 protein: CASSPRWAGGGELFF

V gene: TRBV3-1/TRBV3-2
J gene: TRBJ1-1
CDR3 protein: CASSQGGEAFF

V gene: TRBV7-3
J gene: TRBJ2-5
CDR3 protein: CASSPRLAGVETQYF